These 8 T cell receptor beta chains were all obtained from the same sample, sequenced in a study of human T cells and chemical hapten exposure. Time point meaning: patch test 3, about 24 weeks after DPC sensitization. Noted treatment: therapeutic diphenylcyclopropenone sensitization with weekly scalp DPC. TCRdb fed the RACE reads into MiXCR, producing one record per CDR3 protein. The sample lists over 55,000 distinct CDR3 sequences; 11% were seen once. Sequences were derived from whole blood, sampled in connection with sensitization to the hapten diphenylcyclopropenone (DPC). These receptor sequences come from a woman aged 45-60 years with alopecia areata. Some clones in this sample may be carry-over from other donors' samples.

This clonotype was counted only a few times. The chain couples TRBV3-1 to TRBJ2-5, with 8 bases identical to TRBD1. With V trimmed by 3 bases and J by 4 bases, 10 bases remained unmatched. There are 16 residues in the CDR3. The germline V gene encodes CDR1 LGHDT and CDR2 YNNKEL (reference sequence). The CDR3 DNA is TGTGCCAGCAGCCAGTCACAGGGGGGTTTGCGAGAGACCCAGTACTTC. Protein: CASSQSQGGLRETQYF.

This clonotype was counted ten times or more. The chain carries TRBV6-2 or TRBV6-3 and TRBJ2-7; tentatively, D is TRBD1 (5 bases). This CDR3 has 13 residues. Per germline, CDR1 MNHEY and CDR2 SVGEGT. Trimming took off 4 bases at V and 9 bases at J, with 16 bases between the two ends. CDR3 protein: CASSLAPSRGQYF. CDR3 in DNA: TGTGCCAGCAGTTTAGCCCCAAGTAGGGGGCAGTACTTC.

This rearrangement joins TRBV7-2 to TRBJ1-1, with D perhaps TRBD1 (5 bases). V was clipped by 3 bases and J by 0 bases, with 29 bases between them. CDR3 length equals 21 residues. Germline V lookup: CDR1 SGHTA, CDR2 FQGNSA. The CDR3 reads CASSFDPRLREGPPMNTEAFF. The CDR3, as DNA: TGTGCCAGCAGCTTCGACCCGAGGTTGAGGGAGGGGCCACCCATGAACACTGAAGCTTTCTTT.

In its sample, this clonotype was seen many times. V is TRBV20-1 and J is TRBJ1-5, with TRBD1 matching 7 bases. Germline V gene sequence: CDR1 DFQATT, CDR2 SNEGSKA (reference sequence). This CDR3 has 17 amino acids. V shed 1 base, J shed 3 bases, and the junction held 12 bases outside the gene matches. The CDR3 DNA reads TGCAGTGCTAGAGCGGCTAACAGACAGGGCATCAATCAGCCCCAGCATTTT. It codes for CSARAANRQGINQPQHF.

The sample holds many counts of this clonotype. The chain carries TRBV28 and TRBJ2-6; D gene ambiguous. This CDR3 is built from 12 residues. Between the trimmed V and J ends, which lost 6 bases and 12 bases, there was a span of 12 bases. Germline values: CDR1 MDHEN, CDR2 SYDVKM. The CDR3 DNA is TGTGCCAGCAGAAAAGATTGGGGCGTCCTGACTTTC. This codes for CASRKDWGVLTF.

There are many counts of this clonotype. The J gene is TRBJ2-1, the V gene TRBV7-8; TRBD1 matches at 12 bases. The CDR3 sequence is 18 residues long. Losses at the gene ends were 5 bases for V and 5 bases for J; bases not matched to a gene: 13. CDR1 is SGHVS and CDR2 is FQNEAQ in the germline V gene. The CDR3 loop reads CASSRVTGTGGAHNEQFF. The CDR3, as DNA: TGTGCCAGCAGCCGTGTAACCGGGACAGGGGGCGCCCACAATGAGCAGTTCTTC.

V and J are TRBV29-1 and TRBJ2-7; unclear D gene. V lost 7 bases and J lost 4, with 8 bases in between. Germline V lookup: CDR1 SQVTM, CDR2 ANQGSEA. The CDR3 contains 10 residues. CDR3 nucleotides: TGCAGCGCCAGAGATTACGAGCAGTACTTC. This sequence encodes CSARDYEQYF.

This clonotype was detected a few times. The V gene is TRBV7-2, the J gene TRBJ2-3, with 8 nucleotides matching TRBD1. This CDR3 has 13 amino acids. The V and J ends lost 7 bases and 6 bases, in that order; junction bases with no gene match: 6. Germline CDR1 SGHTA, CDR2 FQGNSA. CDR3 loop: CASIKDRADTQYF. The CDR3, as DNA: TGTGCCAGCATCAAGGACAGGGCCGATACGCAGTATTTT.